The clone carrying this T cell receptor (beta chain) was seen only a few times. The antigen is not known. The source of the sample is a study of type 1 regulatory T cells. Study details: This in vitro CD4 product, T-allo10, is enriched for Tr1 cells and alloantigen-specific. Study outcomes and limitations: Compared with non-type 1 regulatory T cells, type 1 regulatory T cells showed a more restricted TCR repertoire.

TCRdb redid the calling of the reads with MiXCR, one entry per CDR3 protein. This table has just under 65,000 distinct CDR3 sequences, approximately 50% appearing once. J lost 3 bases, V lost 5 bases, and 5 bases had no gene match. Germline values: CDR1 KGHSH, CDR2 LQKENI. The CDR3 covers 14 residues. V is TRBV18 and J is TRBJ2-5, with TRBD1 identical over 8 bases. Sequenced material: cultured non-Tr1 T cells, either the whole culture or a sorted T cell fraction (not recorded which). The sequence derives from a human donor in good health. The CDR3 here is CASSSGTGEETQYF. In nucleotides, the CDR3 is TGTGCCAGCTCATCCGGGACAGGAGAAGAGACCCAGTACTTC.